The next 22 T cell receptor beta chains were all read from a single sample in a study of neoadjuvant anti-PD-1 for oral cavity cancer. The table came from immunoSEQ multiplex PCR; TCRdb's copy has only in-frame clones and leaves some out. This table has roughly 7,000 clones, less than 85% appearing once. The sample here was PBMCs, taken before nivolumab (anti-PD-1) treatment. Receptor source: a person aged 40 to 85 with oral cavity squamous cell carcinoma.

The J gene is TRBJ1-3, the V gene TRBV10-1; maybe TRBD1 (6 bases). This CDR3 has 18 residues. The ends were cut back, 4 bases at V and 4 bases at J, with 23 bases in the middle. CDR1 WNHNN and CDR2 SYGVQD come from the germline V gene (reference sequence). The CDR3 DNA reads TGCGCCAGCAGTGTTGAACTGACAGGACGGAGCCAAGGAAACACCATATATTTT. It codes for CASSVELTGRSQGNTIYF.

This clone showed up just a few times. In DNA form, the CDR3 reads TGTGCCAGTCAGCATGGGACAAGTAATGAAAAACTGTTTTTT. Protein sequence: CASQHGTSNEKLFF. The chain combines TRBV19 with TRBJ1-4, with D tentatively TRBD1 (6 bases). V was pared by 8 bases and J by 4 bases, with 14 bases between. CDR3 length: 14 amino acids. From germline, CDR1 is LNHDA and CDR2 SQIVND (reference sequence).

The chain joins TRBV6-5 to TRBJ1-1; D may be TRBD1 (5 bases). V lost 5 bases and J 7 bases, leaving 20 bases between the germline ends. Germline loops: CDR1 MNHEY, CDR2 SVGAGI. The CDR3 extends over 15 amino acids. In nucleotides, the CDR3 is TGTGCCAGCAGTGCGAATTGGGGGGGGACGAATGAAGCTTTCTTT. Translated, it gives CASSANWGGTNEAFF.

This chain uses TRBV18 with TRBJ2-2; D is ambiguous. The CDR3 has 14 residues. Germline CDR1 is KGHSH and CDR2 is LQKENI. V was cut by 1 base and J by 5 bases, with 8 bases left in between. CDR3 DNA sequence: TGTGCCAGCTCACCACAAGGCCGGACCGGGGAGCTGTTTTTT. This sequence encodes CASSPQGRTGELFF.

This chain joins TRBV30 and TRBJ1-6, with D unresolved. Trimming stripped 0 bases from V and 14 bases from J, with 8 bases between. CDR1 and CDR2 (germline): GTSNPN, SVGIG (reference sequence). The CDR3 totals 11 residues. CDR3 sequence (DNA): TGTGCCTGGAGTGTAATCCAGGCCCTCCACTTT. This translates into CAWSVIQALHF.

Notes on this clone: A read error may produce the germline difference seen at one junction end. The V and J genes are TRBV4-2 and TRBJ2-1; 9 nucleotides line up with TRBD1. This CDR3 has 13 amino acids. Germline CDR1 is LGHNA and CDR2 is YNFKEQ. The CDR3 loop is CASSQGTGTGYLF. In nucleotides, the CDR3 is TGTGCCAGCAGCCAAGGAACCGGGACAGGGTATCTCTTC.

The chain uses TRBV6-5 and TRBJ1-2, with D unclear. The V gene lost 5 bases and the J gene lost 4 bases, with 8 bases spanning the gap. There are 12 residues in the CDR3. Germline CDR1 MNHEY, CDR2 SVGAGI. Written as DNA, the CDR3 is TGTGCCAGCAGTGGCCAGACCTATGGCTACACCTTC. Protein: CASSGQTYGYTF.

The chain carries TRBV4-3 and TRBJ1-1; no clear D gene. Trimming removed 1 base at V and 1 base at J, with 13 bases between. This CDR3 comprises 16 residues. Germline loops: CDR1 LGHNA, CDR2 YSLEER. CDR3 bases: TGCGCCAGCAGCCAAGGACTGGGCGGCCAGAACACTGAAGCTTTCTTT. Protein product: CASSQGLGGQNTEAFF.

The chain couples TRBV29-1 to TRBJ2-3; either TRBD1 or TRBD2 may fit D (5 bases each). CDR3 length equals 16 residues. The ends were cut back, 4 bases at V and 1 base at J, with 18 bases in the middle. CDR1 is SQVTM, CDR2 ANQGSEA, per germline. CDR3 coding DNA: TGCAGCGTTGGGGGGACGTTTTCCCGACGCACAGATACGCAGTATTTT. Protein product: CSVGGTFSRRTDTQYF.

The chain employs TRBV11-2 and TRBJ1-4; D remains ambiguous. The germline V gene has CDR1 SGHAT and CDR2 FQNNGV. This CDR3 comprises 15 residues. Between the trimmed V and J ends, which lost 2 bases and 4 bases, there was a span of 11 bases. The CDR3 sequence is CASSLLGRGNEKLFF. CDR3 DNA: TGTGCCAGCAGCTTATTGGGTCGGGGTAATGAAAAACTGTTTTTT.

This clone was observed a handful of times. This sequence joins TRBV7-9 and TRBJ1-1; D call uncertain. V shed 6 bases and J shed 1 base, with 6 bases lying between them. Germline CDR1 reads SEHNR; CDR2 reads FQNEAQ (reference sequence). This CDR3 is built from 12 residues. The CDR3 sequence is CASRSGNTEAFF. The CDR3 DNA reads as TGTGCCAGCAGATCAGGGAACACTGAAGCTTTCTTT.

The V gene is TRBV19, the J gene TRBJ2-1; D ambiguous. The germline gives CDR1 LNHDA, CDR2 SQIVND (reference sequence). Trimming shortened V by 6 bases and J by 4 bases, and 19 bases separated the two germline ends. This CDR3 is built from 16 residues. DNA for the CDR3: TGTGCCAGTAGCGCACTCATAAGAGAATATTACAATGAGCAGTTCTTC. Amino acids: CASSALIREYYNEQFF. The complete variable domain, with remaining parts taken from reference TRBV19 and TRBJ2-1, reads DGGITQSPKYLFRKEGQNVTLSCEQNLNHDAMYWYRQDPGQGLRLIYYSQIVNDFQKGDIAEGYSVSREKKESFPLTVTSAQKNPTAFYLCASSALIREYYNEQFFGPGTRLTVL.

For the CDR3, the DNA is TGTGCCAGCAGCTTCAGTGGGGGGGGACTAAACACCATATATTTT. Translation gives CASSFSGGGLNTIYF. The chain links TRBV7-9 to TRBJ1-3; a weak D match, TRBD1 (5 bases). V was clipped by 3 bases and J by 6 bases, with 15 bases between them. CDR1 is SEHNR, CDR2 FQNEAQ, per germline (reference sequence). CDR3 length equals 15 residues.

This chain joins TRBV30 and TRBJ1-6; no firm D call. Between the trimmed V and J ends, which lost 0 bases and 8 bases, there was a span of 14 bases. This CDR3 has 15 residues. Per germline, CDR1 GTSNPN and CDR2 SVGIG (reference sequence). CDR3 nucleotides: TGTGCCTGGAGTGTACCCGGAAGGGTCGATTCACCCCTCCACTTT. Translating it yields CAWSVPGRVDSPLHF.

The J gene is TRBJ1-2, the V gene TRBV5-1; D perhaps matches TRBD1 (6 bases). Germline V CDR1 and CDR2: SGHRS, YFSETQ. The CDR3 totals 15 residues. With 4 bases removed from V and 2 bases from J, the gap between germline ends came to 15 bases. The CDR3 bases are TGCGCCAGCAGCGCGGGGGACATGAGAAACTATGGCTACACCTTC. Its protein is CASSAGDMRNYGYTF.

The chain carries TRBV5-4 and TRBJ1-5; 10 nucleotides line up with TRBD1. This CDR3 has 20 amino acids. The germline CDR1 and CDR2 sequences are SGHNT and YYREEE (reference sequence). With 3 bases clipped from V and 8 bases from J, the junction kept 23 bases outside the gene matches. CDR3 amino acids: CASSSPPGTGVPRRVKPQHF. The CDR3 DNA is TGTGCCAGCAGCTCCCCGCCGGGGACAGGGGTCCCGAGACGAGTGAAGCCCCAGCATTTT.

V and J are TRBV5-1 and TRBJ2-7; TRBD1 matches 8 bases. Germline values: CDR1 SGHRS, CDR2 YFSETQ. The CDR3 consists of 14 residues. J gave up 2 bases and V 4 bases, and 5 bases lay outside the gene matches. The CDR3 region is CASSEDRAAYEQYF. CDR3 DNA sequence: TGCGCCAGCAGCGAGGACAGGGCGGCCTACGAGCAGTACTTC.

This chain links TRBV27 with TRBJ2-7; a weak D match, TRBD2 (5 bases). Looked up from germline, CDR1 is MNHEY and CDR2 is SMNVEV (reference sequence). This CDR3 has 14 amino acids. V lost 11 bases and J lost 5, with 22 bases in between. CDR3 protein: CAAKRLGTGNEQYF. CDR3 in DNA: TGTGCCGCCAAGAGACTGGGTACGGGAAACGAGCAGTACTTC.

The chain joins TRBV10-3 to TRBJ1-4; D is ambiguous. CDR3 length: 15 residues. CDR1 and CDR2 (germline): ENHRY, SYGVKD. Between the trimmed V and J ends, which lost 0 bases and 2 bases, there was a span of 7 bases. CDR3 bases: TGTGCCATCAGTGAGTCAGGGAGTACTAATGAAAAACTGTTTTTT. This encodes CAISESGSTNEKLFF.

The gene calls are TRBV29-1 and TRBJ1-2, with D unclear. Trimming shortened V by 6 bases and J by 1 base, and 9 bases separated the two germline ends. The CDR3 runs to 12 residues. The V gene's germline CDR1 is SQVTM and CDR2 ANQGSEA. CDR3 protein: CSVPGDNYGYTF. DNA of the CDR3: TGCAGCGTACCCGGGGATAACTATGGCTACACCTTC.

The chain couples TRBV4-3 to TRBJ1-5; no clear D gene. V was pared by 1 base and J by 4 bases, with 11 bases between. This CDR3 has 15 residues. The germline V gene has CDR1 LGHNA and CDR2 YSLEER. CDR3 in amino acids: CASSQGASKNQPQHF. CDR3 bases: TGCGCCAGCAGCCAAGGAGCATCAAAGAATCAGCCCCAGCATTTT.

V and J are TRBV15 and TRBJ1-2, with D hard to call. The germline CDR1 and CDR2 sequences are LNHNV and YYDKDF (reference sequence). This CDR3 has 12 amino acids. V dropped 0 bases and J dropped 5 bases, with 4 bases sitting between them. The CDR3: CATSREGYGYTF. The DNA for the CDR3 is TGTGCCACCAGCAGAGAGGGTTATGGCTACACCTTC.